One and the same sample provided the 32 T cell receptor beta chains below, sequenced in a study of control samples from healthy donors and cancer patients (dated by TCRdb to between 2020 and 2021). The library was built by means of the immunoSEQ multiplex PCR assay. TCRdb stores this immuneACCESS table with in-frame sequences only. Part of the clones is absent; in the studies checked, under half of the shortfall reflects unresolved V genes, and no reason is known for the rest. The sample table records fewer than 200,000 clones; roughly 90% of these occur just once. The ten largest clonotypes hold approximately 12% of the sample. The sample taken for sequencing was blood. The source is a man aged 25-45 years in good health.

The chain recombines TRBV3-1 (or the pseudogene TRBV3-2) with TRBJ1-6, with no clear D. V lost 5 bases and J 8 bases, leaving 10 bases between the germline ends. Germline values: CDR1 LGHDT, CDR2 YNNKEL (reference sequence). This CDR3 contains 13 residues. The CDR3: CASSEISDSPLHF. The CDR3 DNA reads TGTGCCAGCAGCGAGATATCCGATTCACCCCTCCACTTT.

The rearrangement joins TRBV9 to TRBJ2-1; 13 bases map to TRBD2. The germline CDR1 and CDR2 sequences are SGDLS and YYNGEE. This CDR3 has 15 residues. V lost 5 bases to trimming and J lost 6 bases; unmatched junction nucleotides: 5. Here the CDR3 reads CASSTRTSGSNEQFF. The CDR3, as DNA: TGTGCCAGCAGTACTCGGACTAGCGGGAGCAATGAGCAGTTCTTC.

This clone was counted once. This chain uses TRBV5-1 with TRBJ1-6; D possibly corresponds to TRBD1 (5 bases). The CDR3 has 14 residues. Germline CDR1 SGHRS, CDR2 YFSETQ. Trimming removed 1 base at V and 10 bases at J, with 12 bases between. In DNA, the CDR3 is TGCGCCAGCAGCTTGTCGGGGCCAGACTCACCCCTCCACTTT. It translates to CASSLSGPDSPLHF.

The V gene is TRBV28, the J gene TRBJ1-1; 7 bases are a match to TRBD1. V lost 6 bases, J lost 4 bases, and 8 bases stayed unmatched. The CDR3 totals 14 residues. Germline CDR1 is MDHEN and CDR2 is SYDVKM. The CDR3 spells CASRPLPGGTEAFF. The CDR3 DNA sequence: TGTGCCAGCAGACCTTTACCAGGGGGCACTGAAGCTTTCTTT.

This chain joins TRBV5-4 and TRBJ2-1; no clear D. CDR3 size: 13 residues. Trimming left V 0 bases short and J 10 bases short, with 11 bases between. Germline values: CDR1 SGHNT, CDR2 YYREEE (reference sequence). For the CDR3, the DNA is TGTGCCAGCAGCTTGGGACTTCTTACAGAGCAGTTCTTC. Translated, it gives CASSLGLLTEQFF.

The V gene is TRBV24-1, the J gene TRBJ1-3, with D unresolved. Germline V gene lookup returns CDR1 KGHDR and CDR2 SFDVKD. The length of the CDR3 is 13 residues. Trimming stripped 3 bases from V and 7 bases from J, with 9 bases between. Written as DNA, the CDR3 is TGTGCCACCAGTGATGGGCCAAGGAACACCATATATTTT. Amino acid sequence: CATSDGPRNTIYF.

The chain has TRBV7-3 and TRBJ2-6; D is uncertain. V was pared by 1 base and J by 2 bases, with 6 bases between. Germline V gene lookup returns CDR1 SGHTA and CDR2 FQGTGA. The length of the CDR3 is 15 residues. CDR3 amino acids: CASSLSFTGANVLTF. CDR3 coding DNA: TGTGCCAGCAGCTTAAGTTTCACTGGGGCCAACGTCCTGACTTTC.

This chain joins TRBV7-7 and TRBJ2-7, with 7 bases matching TRBD1. The V gene end was trimmed by 5 bases and the J gene end by 5 bases; junction bases not matched to a gene: 6. The CDR3 covers 13 residues. Germline V gives CDR1 SSHAT, CDR2 FNYEAQ (reference sequence). This chain's CDR3 is CASSRDRGDEQYF. CDR3 DNA sequence: TGTGCCAGCAGCCGGGACAGAGGCGACGAGCAGTACTTC.

The chain recombines TRBV3-1 (or the pseudogene TRBV3-2) with TRBJ1-2, with no clear D. Per the germline V gene, CDR1 is LGHDT and CDR2 is YNNKEL (reference sequence). This CDR3 comprises 12 residues. Trimming cost V 10 bases and J 7 bases, with 16 bases left between them. The CDR3 DNA sequence: TGTGCCACAGAGACACGGGCTGGTGGCTACACCTTC. Translated: CATETRAGGYTF.

This sequence joins TRBV9 and TRBJ2-6; tentatively, D is TRBD2 (5 bases). The germline gives CDR1 SGDLS, CDR2 YYNGEE. The V and J ends lost 3 bases and 0 bases respectively, with 7 bases between them. The CDR3 runs to 15 residues. The CDR3 here is CASSASGSGANVLTF. The CDR3 region has the DNA TGTGCCAGCAGCGCCAGCGGCTCTGGGGCCAACGTCCTGACTTTC.

The chain couples TRBV7-8 to TRBJ1-5; D might be TRBD1 (5 bases). Germline V gene data show CDR1 as SGHVS and CDR2 as FQNEAQ. This CDR3 region has 16 residues. Trimming stripped 2 bases from V and 0 bases from J, with 11 bases between. The CDR3 loop is CASSLPRGFSNQPQHF. The DNA for the CDR3 is TGTGCCAGCAGCTTACCGAGGGGATTTAGCAATCAGCCCCAGCATTTT.

The rearrangement links TRBV13 to TRBJ1-1; TRBD1 matches at 12 bases. The CDR3 is made up of 16 amino acids. V lost 3 bases, J lost 4 bases, and 6 bases stayed unmatched. Germline-derived CDR1 and CDR2 are PRHDT and FYEKMQ (reference sequence). CDR3 DNA: TGTGCCAGCAGCTTCCGGGACAGGGGGCTCGGCACTGAAGCTTTCTTT. Translated, it gives CASSFRDRGLGTEAFF.

The chain combines TRBV24-1 with TRBJ2-7, with a possible D match to TRBD2 (5 bases). V was clipped by 3 bases and J by 5 bases, with 10 bases between them. CDR1 is KGHDR and CDR2 is SFDVKD in the germline V gene. CDR3 length: 13 amino acids. For the CDR3, the DNA is TGTGCCACCAGTGATGCCGTGGGAGACGAGCAGTACTTC. Its protein is CATSDAVGDEQYF.

The rearrangement links TRBV6-6 to TRBJ1-4; D remains unclear. Trimming cost V 7 bases and J 8 bases, with 14 bases left between them. The CDR3 has 13 residues. Germline V gene lookup returns CDR1 MNHNY and CDR2 SVGAGI (reference sequence). CDR3: CASKGALGEKLFF. The CDR3 DNA sequence: TGTGCCAGCAAAGGAGCTCTGGGAGAAAAACTGTTTTTT.

The chain recombines TRBV12-3 or TRBV12-4 with TRBJ2-7; 8 nucleotides match TRBD2. CDR3 size: 13 residues. V lost 4 bases and J lost 3; bases outside the gene matches: 2. CDR3 sequence: CASSSGLVYEQYF. The CDR3 DNA follows: TGTGCCAGCAGTTCGGGACTAGTCTACGAGCAGTACTTC.

Remarks on this clone: The same CDR3 arises from other DNA sequences in this sample as well. CDR3 protein: CASRKEDTQYF. DNA for the CDR3: TGTGCCAGTAGGAAAGAAGATACGCAGTATTTT. V gene TRBV19 combines with J gene TRBJ2-3; no clear D. Trimming cost V 6 bases and J 5 bases, with 6 bases left between them. CDR1 is LNHDA and CDR2 is SQIVND in the germline V gene (reference sequence). The CDR3 is 11 residues long.

J is TRBJ1-1 and V is TRBV3-1 (or the pseudogene TRBV3-2), with D hard to call. The V end lost 6 bases, the J end lost 1 base, and 12 bases lay between the germline ends. Germline assignment: CDR1 LGHDT and CDR2 YNNKEL (reference sequence). CDR3 length: 14 amino acids. The CDR3 DNA is TGTGCCAGCAGTCCACAACAGAAGAACACTGAAGCTTTCTTT. Protein sequence: CASSPQQKNTEAFF.

This chain links TRBV25-1 with TRBJ1-5; D not resolved. This CDR3 region has 15 residues. The V and J ends lost 2 bases and 0 bases respectively, with 8 bases between them. In germline, CDR1 is MGHDK, CDR2 SYGVNS. CDR3 coding DNA: TGTGCCAGCAGTGAAAACGGGAATAGCAATCAGCCCCAGCATTTT. It translates to CASSENGNSNQPQHF.

This chain links TRBV29-1 with TRBJ2-7; no clear D. This CDR3 comprises 14 residues. Deletions cut 7 bases from V and 2 bases from J, with 18 bases between. Germline V gene data show CDR1 as SQVTM and CDR2 as ANQGSEA. The CDR3 DNA follows: TGCAGCGCTGTGGACCCAATCTCCCCCTACGAGCAGTACTTC. Translated: CSAVDPISPYEQYF.

The V and J genes are TRBV7-2 and TRBJ2-1; the D gene could be TRBD1 or TRBD2 (5 bases each). Germline loops: CDR1 SGHTA, CDR2 FQGNSA. Trimming removed 6 bases at V and 5 bases at J, with 20 bases between. The CDR3 is 16 residues long. CDR3 loop: CASSMLSGTPDNEQFF. DNA of the CDR3: TGTGCCAGCAGTATGTTGTCCGGGACGCCCGACAATGAGCAGTTCTTC.

V gene TRBV6-5 combines with J gene TRBJ1-3; D call uncertain. The CDR3 loop spans 14 amino acids. Trimming stripped 7 bases from V and 6 bases from J, with 16 bases between. Germline CDR1 is MNHEY and CDR2 is SVGAGI. CDR3 amino acids: CASTTPGPLNTIYF. The CDR3 DNA sequence: TGTGCCAGCACTACTCCCGGGCCCCTAAACACCATATATTTT.

This CDR3 reads CSVANGRPTEAFF. The CDR3 region has the DNA TGCAGCGTTGCGAACGGGCGCCCCACTGAAGCTTTCTTT. V gene TRBV29-1 combines with J gene TRBJ1-1; no firm D call. The V gene's germline CDR1 is SQVTM and CDR2 ANQGSEA. Trimming stripped 4 bases from V and 4 bases from J, with 13 bases between. The CDR3 loop spans 13 amino acids.

The chain links TRBV19 to TRBJ2-3; D might be TRBD2 (5 bases). Germline-derived CDR1 and CDR2 are LNHDA and SQIVND (reference sequence). The CDR3 length is 16 residues. Trimming pared 1 base from V and 3 bases from J, leaving 14 bases between. The DNA for the CDR3 is TGTGCCAGTAGTATAGGGTCTAGCAGGAGAACAGATACGCAGTATTTT. This codes for CASSIGSSRRTDTQYF.

V and J are TRBV4-2 and TRBJ1-4, with a weak D call TRBD1 (6 bases). Germline lookup yields CDR1 LGHNA and CDR2 YNFKEQ. The CDR3 extends over 15 amino acids. Trimming left V 5 bases short and J 8 bases short, with 18 bases between. The CDR3 nucleotides read TGTGCCAGCAGCGGTGCCGGGACAAAGGAGGAAAAACTGTTTTTT. Translation gives CASSGAGTKEEKLFF.

The J gene is TRBJ2-7, the V gene TRBV15; weak D call: TRBD1 (5 bases). The CDR3 consists of 17 residues. Per the germline V gene, CDR1 is LNHNV and CDR2 is YYDKDF (reference sequence). The ends were cut back, 5 bases at V and 0 bases at J, with 20 bases in the middle. Written as DNA, the CDR3 is TGTGCCACCAGCTCCAGAAAGGCAGGGTCCGACTCCTACGAGCAGTACTTC. Translated, it gives CATSSRKAGSDSYEQYF.

The chain joins TRBV10-3 to TRBJ1-5; D ambiguous. Between the trimmed V and J ends, which lost 10 bases and 4 bases, there was a span of 14 bases. The CDR3 is 13 amino acids. CDR1 and CDR2 from the germline V gene are ENHRY and SYGVKD. The CDR3 sequence is CATVDGLNQPQHF. For the CDR3, the DNA is TGTGCCACCGTAGATGGGCTGAATCAGCCCCAGCATTTT.

V gene TRBV7-3 combines with J gene TRBJ2-2; D uncertain. V shed 0 bases and J shed 7 bases, with 9 bases lying between them. Germline values: CDR1 SGHTA, CDR2 FQGTGA. There are 14 residues in the CDR3. In DNA form, the CDR3 reads TGTGCCAGCAGCTTAACCCTTTCGGACGGGGAGCTGTTTTTT. Translated, it gives CASSLTLSDGELFF.

The chain combines TRBV29-1 with TRBJ2-5, with D possibly matching TRBD2 (6 bases). Looked up from germline, CDR1 is SQVTM and CDR2 is ANQGSEA. The CDR3 has 10 residues. Between the trimmed V and J ends, which lost 8 bases and 3 bases, there was a span of 7 bases. CDR3 sequence: CSTGEETQYF. The DNA of the CDR3 is TGCAGCACGGGAGAAGAGACCCAGTACTTC.

The CDR3 DNA reads as TGTGCCAGCAGCTCCAGCGGGGGGAAGCGAGAGACCCAGTACTTC. It encodes CASSSSGGKRETQYF. The V gene is TRBV7-3, the J gene TRBJ2-5; 9 nucleotides align to TRBD2. CDR1 is SGHTA and CDR2 is FQGTGA in the germline V gene. The V segment lost 4 bases and the J segment 4 bases; nucleotides outside the gene matches: 7. This CDR3 comprises 15 residues.

The rearrangement joins TRBV3-1 (or the pseudogene TRBV3-2) to TRBJ1-1, with D possibly TRBD1 on 6 matching bases. This CDR3 contains 15 residues. The germline V gene encodes CDR1 LGHDT and CDR2 YNNKEL (reference sequence). Between the trimmed V and J ends, which lost 1 base and 3 bases, there was a span of 12 bases. The CDR3 sequence is CASSQGPQGYTEAFF. The DNA for the CDR3 is TGTGCCAGCAGCCAAGGGCCACAGGGATACACTGAAGCTTTCTTT.

This sequence joins TRBV6-5 and TRBJ1-5, with D possibly being TRBD1 (6 bases). Germline CDR1 reads MNHEY; CDR2 reads SVGAGI. Trimming stripped 10 bases from V and 2 bases from J, with 15 bases between. The CDR3 length is 14 residues. CDR3: CATSGGFGNQPQHF. CDR3 DNA: TGTGCCACCTCGGGGGGCTTCGGCAATCAGCCCCAGCATTTT.

This sequence joins TRBV18 and TRBJ1-2; D gene unclear. The CDR3 is made up of 14 amino acids. The ends were cut back, 1 base at V and 0 bases at J, with 6 bases in the middle. The germline gives CDR1 KGHSH, CDR2 LQKENI. This CDR3 reads CASSPQTPNYGYTF. CDR3 coding DNA: TGTGCCAGCTCACCACAGACGCCTAACTATGGCTACACCTTC.